Included here is one T cell receptor beta chain sequence, with context. These data belong to a study of control samples from healthy donors and cancer patients. Germline V gene data show CDR1 as SGHTA and CDR2 as FQGNSA. CDR3 length: 14 residues. Trimming took off 1 base at V and 4 bases at J, with 10 bases between the two ends. The data were produced by immunoSEQ multiplex PCR, yet TCRdb's version contains in-frame clones alone and is incomplete. The sample has 100,000 or so clones, 70% to 90% seen once. The sample taken for sequencing was blood. V usage is TRBV7-2 and J usage is TRBJ1-1; possible D gene TRBD1, 6 bases. This TCR came from a woman between 45 and 60 years old in good health. This CDR3 is CASSLEDRVTEAFF. Written as DNA, the CDR3 is TGTGCCAGCAGCTTAGAGGACAGAGTCACTGAAGCTTTCTTT. Variable domain in full (rest from reference TRBV7-2 and TRBJ1-1): GAGVSQSPSNKVTEKGKDVELRCDPISGHTALYWYRQSLGQGLEFLIYFQGNSAPDKSGLPSDRFSAERTGGSVSTLTIQRTQQEDSAVYLCASSLEDRVTEAFFGQGTRLTVV.